This record looks at one TCR beta chain sequence and its context. Its antigen remains unknown. The data were obtained in a study of shared clonotypes between healthy human individuals. As for the study in general: The cohort comprised a couple of women and a few men. Their ages spanned 18 to 49 years. Study-wide findings and caveats: Clonotype sharing among donors likely depends on sequencing depth.

CDR3 length equals 13 residues. The V and J ends lost 1 base and 3 bases respectively, with 4 bases between them. Germline values: CDR1 SGHTA, CDR2 FQGNSA. PCR replicates performed on unsorted PBMC used roughly 300 ng DNA, around 33,000 T cell genomes. Assay: immunoSEQ multiplex PCR; the TCRdb copy retains only in-frame clones and omits some. The sample lists 450,000 or so clones; roughly three quarters were seen once. The chain uses TRBV7-2 and TRBJ1-3; D not resolved. The sequence derives from a middle-aged woman in good health. Some clones in this sample may be carry-over from other donors' samples. The material sequenced was PBMCs. In DNA, the CDR3 is TGTGCCAGCAGCTTAGTGGTTGGAAACACCATATATTTT. Translating gives CASSLVVGNTIYF.